This T cell receptor (beta chain) was sequenced during a study of blood T cell repertoires in COVID-19. Across the study: Sites across the United States, Italy and Spain contributed samples from acute and convalescent COVID-19.

Profiled with immunoSEQ multiplex PCR; TCRdb holds only in-frame clones, not every one. The table lists some 100,000 clones, roughly 88% of them singletons. The receptor was isolated from a human donor with active COVID-19. The donor label of this sample is uncertain. The sample taken for sequencing was peripheral blood.

CDR3: CASSSFMGGLVDEQYF. CDR3 DNA sequence: TGTGCCAGCAGCTCCTTTATGGGGGGACTAGTCGACGAGCAGTACTTC. The rearrangement joins TRBV7-6 to TRBJ2-7, with TRBD2 matching over 8 bases. This CDR3 is built from 16 residues. The trim removed 4 bases at V and 5 bases at J, leaving 13 bases unmatched. Germline-derived CDR1 and CDR2 are SGHVS and FNYEAQ.